This record looks at one T cell receptor (beta chain) sequence and its context. This receptor's antigen is unknown. Per-base quality was not reported, and no clone a single base away is much larger than it. The CDR3 regions of human TCRbeta chains were subjected to immunosequencing. In the original analysis: Repertoire TCRs were checked for matches against a reference library of SARS-CoV-2-specific TCRs that had been generated using the MIRA antigen-specificity platform. Breadth was defined as the fraction of unique TCRs that were SARS-CoV-2-associated, and depth was defined as the fraction of total T cells that were SARS-CoV-2-associated. Using the MIRA data, each spike-specific TCR was assigned both to the spike region to which the TCR was reactive and to a CD4 or CD8 class. Log10-transformed breadth and depth values were compared by one-way ANOVA with Sidak's multiple comparisons tests. What TCRdb holds here is the immuneACCESS table cut down to in-frame rearrangements. Part of the clones is not present; checked against another copy, under half of the missing clones reflect an unresolved V gene, and the others are unexplained. The V and J calls and clone size are taken from that table; D and trimming were inferred from the DNA. This sample has 150,000 or so clones in its table, and approximately 90% of those were observed once. The ten top clones hold 5% of the sample.

The CDR3 runs 17 amino acids, cysteine and phenylalanine included. The entry retains the CDR3 DNA only, 51 bases that are in frame from base 1. The germline V gene encodes CDR1 MGHRA and CDR2 YSYEKL. Relative to germline, V is 0 bases shorter and J is 5 bases shorter, with 17 bases between their ends. This specimen's time point label, interpreted: baseline before first vaccination. Vaccinee samples were obtained from the UK trials COV001 and COV002, which included a single-blind randomized controlled phase 2/3 trial of AZD1222 (ChAdOx1 nCoV-19) in healthy adults. Trial participant PBMC samples were collected at day 0 and day 28 after the second dose for TCRbeta chain sequencing. The data originate from a study of T cell responses to AZD1222 COVID-19 vaccine (dated by TCRdb to about 2021). Regarding the study in general: AZD1222 recipients whose second dose came at about 4 weeks and those whose second dose came at about 12 weeks were combined into one group, since spike-specific TCR depth and breadth did not differ between the two schedules. TCR sequencing covered fewer than 250 trial participants: 200 to 220 given two doses of AZD1222 and 26 given two doses of MenACWY control vaccine. Trial participants were enrolled by age into 18-55, 56-69 and 70-plus year subgroups, with 148, 28 and 57 TCR-sequenced participants respectively.

Broad study findings and their caveats: In the small 56-69-year group, the increase in depth fell short of significance, most likely because of low power. Conclusions about previously exposed vaccinees were limited because only a handful of AZD1222 recipients were SARS-CoV-2 seropositive at baseline. Vaccine-associated CD4 TCRs spanned the whole spike protein, with dominant responses in regions 160-218 and 743-854. Most participants were white British and females outnumbered males, and the authors suggested that clonal diversity may have been underestimated. Reportedly, close to half of the unique spike-specific TCRs recognized epitopes lying outside the regions that are mutated in the B.1.351 and B.1.1.7 variants. Spike-specific TCR breadth and depth rose significantly after two AZD1222 doses compared with day 0 and with MenACWY recipients. Because no day 14 peak-response samples were available, repertoires were characterized only after the peak T cell response.

This specimen was peripheral blood, taken on day 0 of AZD1222 vaccination. This chain joins TRBV4-1 to TRBJ1-5, and the D gene may be TRBD1, 5 bases matching. The sequence came from an adult in good health. Here is the DNA: TGCGCCAGCAGCCAAGAAGGATTCGGGGCTGAAGATCAGCCCCAGCATTTT. It codes for CASSQEGFGAEDQPQHF.